This TCR beta chain was identified in a study of regulatory T cells in long-lasting Graves disease (dated by TCRdb to about 2021). Regarding the study in general: Newly diagnosed Graves' disease patients had taken antithyroid drugs for less than 3 months. The study took place in China and was registered as a clinical trial. Peripheral blood TCR sequencing and RNA sequencing compared persistent Graves' disease patients with newly diagnosed Graves' disease patients. A total of approximately 35 samples underwent TCR sequencing: about 13 from persistent and around 20 from newly diagnosed Graves' disease patients. Broad study findings and their caveats: Preferential use of TRBV28, TRBJ1-2 and TRBJ2-5 was observed in persistent disease, whereas TRBV20-1 and TRBJ2-1 were favored in newly diagnosed disease. Only the TCR beta chain was sequenced and analyzed. A larger number of public clonotypes was shared among persistent patients (fewer than 3,000) than among newly diagnosed patients (roughly 970). Compared with newly diagnosed patients, patients with persistent Graves' disease had lower TCR Shannon entropy and fewer highly expanded clones, which suggests clonal expansion. Peripheral blood alone was examined, since thyroid tissue, which constituted the primary lesion, could not be accessed. The small sample size was acknowledged by the authors as a limitation that may reduce accuracy.

Cut back by 5 bases and 2 bases, the V and J ends lie 15 bases apart. The CDR3 runs 15 amino acids, cysteine and phenylalanine included. Of the read, only the CDR3 DNA is kept; its 45 bases are in frame from base 1. The CDR1 and CDR2 encoded by the germline V gene are MDHEN and SYDVKM. Library preparation used multiplex PCR. The reads were generated on an Illumina HiSeq 4000. CDR3 regions were amplified by Arm-PCR with iRepertoire HTBI primers to construct TCR beta libraries. PCR products were gel purified before sequencing. Turning to the authors' computational methods: Across samples, roughly 60 TRBV and 13 to 15 TRBJ segments were identified and used for gene usage analysis of CDR3 amino acid clonotypes. COPE and FqMerger were used to merge filtered high-quality paired reads into contigs. BLAST was used to align contigs to the IMGT TRBV, TRBD and TRBJ reference genes, and CDR3 was defined following IMGT. Highly expanded clones were defined as clonotypes with a frequency above 0.1%. Shannon entropy served as the measure of repertoire diversity, while the Gini coefficient captured V-J evenness. Clonotypes shared by more than one individual were considered public. TCRdb passed the public sequencing reads through fastp at Q25 and MiXCR, retaining productive beta sequences. CDR3 protein duplicates are merged, each entry listing the most common genes and DNA. The V and J calls and clone size come from TCRdb's table, not from the authors' own analysis. A total of hundreds of thousands of distinct CDR3 sequences appear in this sample, roughly 16% of them only once. 15% to 20% of the sample lies in the top ten.

The time point label on this specimen signifies: newly diagnosed GD, antithyroid drugs for less than 3 months. For both TCR sequencing and RNA sequencing, RNA was extracted from PBMCs in TRIzol. The diagnosis of Graves' disease was made according to American Thyroid Association guidelines. Patients for the study were recruited at an endocrinology department in Xi'an, China. Each patient gave roughly 10 milliliters of peripheral blood, collected in an EDTA anticoagulant tube. Ficoll Paque Plus density gradient separation was used to isolate PBMCs, and no further T cell sorting was done. An Agilent 2100 Bioanalyzer and agarose gel were used to assess RNA quality, and a NanoDrop 2000 was used to measure RNA concentration. About this clonotype: Its antigen target is currently unknown. No per-base quality is available; no much larger clone lies one base away.

The sample was also linked to a second study, of T cells in Graves' hyperthyroidism and ophthalmopathy. Per that second paper: A patient counted as having stable Graves' hyperthyroidism if no progression to ophthalmopathy occurred over 18 months of follow-up. Hyperthyroidism patients were aged 18 to 65 years and newly diagnosed, with disease duration of less than 2 months. Any patient with an uncontrolled infection, another autoimmune disease, pregnancy or lactation was excluded. Diagnoses relied on clinical symptoms, serum thyroxine and TRAb, thyroid ultrasound and orbital computed tomography. For the first round of RT-PCR on the TCR CDR3, the HTBI primer set was used together with the Qiagen OneStep RT-PCR kit. Most expanded thyroid clonotypes (frequency above 0.001) were also detected in blood, suggesting blood repertoires may reflect thyroid immune responses. Ophthalmopathy was separated from stable hyperthyroidism by a 13 V-J signature model, with approximately 85% sensitivity and about 81% specificity obtained in cross-validation and 80%/75% obtained in testing. During validation, the model predicted progression to ophthalmopathy a median of around 7 months ahead of onset, with around 65% sensitivity and about 72% specificity. A discovery cohort of about 96 patients, roughly 40 with Graves' ophthalmopathy and more than 55 with stable Graves' hyperthyroidism, was used to find distinguishing TCR V-J signatures. An independent validation cohort of about 19 hyperthyroidism patients and 17 patients who later progressed to ophthalmopathy tested prospective prediction of ophthalmopathy. For training and testing, the 100 or so patients in the discovery cohort were randomly divided in a 7:3 ratio. The study also compared thyroid tissue and blood T-cell repertoires from 6 or 7 Graves' hyperthyroidism patients. After blood sampling, hyperthyroidism patients were treated with methimazole at a starting dose of 30 mg daily, and ophthalmopathy patients were treated with high-dose intravenous methylprednisolone. A second multiplex PCR round built the libraries, followed by size selection and purification. Libraries were sequenced paired-end with 100 bp reads on an Illumina HiSeq2000. SOAPnuke was used to process the raw data, with reads discarded if the reads contained adapters or uncalled bases, had a mean Phred below 15, or lacked an exact constant-primer or identifier match. High-quality paired reads were merged using COPE v1.2.5, and each unique nucleotide sequence was defined as a clonotype. Clonotypes were aligned to IMGT TRBV, TRBD and TRBJ reference segments using MiTCR v1.1. The analysis was restricted to V-J combinations with a frequency above 0.0001, which together covered over 99% of the repertoires. The TCS score was defined as F50 (clonal expansion) divided by E x V (chaos), with BLOSUM62-based TCRdist calculated between CDR3 peptides within each V-J. Welch's t-statistics and random forest reduced fewer than 550 V-J features to about 12, which were used in a naive Bayes classifier (R e1071). No statistical method was used to set the sample size in advance, and investigators knew the group allocation. TCR Vbeta CDR3 sequencing of 130 to 150 peripheral blood samples (approximately 44 ophthalmopathy, 75 hyperthyroidism and approximately 17 progressor patients) is reported in the paper.

Sequencing used peripheral blood mononuclear cells (PBMCs), obtained at new diagnosis, from a patient treated with antithyroid drugs. This receptor was obtained from a woman aged 25 to 39 with Graves disease. Donor details come from another sample of the same person, matched by shared clones. Recombination joined TRBV28 with TRBJ2-5; the D gene is possibly TRBD1 or TRBD2, each agreeing over 5 bases. In nucleotide form, the sequence is TGTGCCAGCAGTATCTCCCGGGACGGTCAAGAGACCCAGTACTTC. Protein translation: CASSISRDGQETQYF.